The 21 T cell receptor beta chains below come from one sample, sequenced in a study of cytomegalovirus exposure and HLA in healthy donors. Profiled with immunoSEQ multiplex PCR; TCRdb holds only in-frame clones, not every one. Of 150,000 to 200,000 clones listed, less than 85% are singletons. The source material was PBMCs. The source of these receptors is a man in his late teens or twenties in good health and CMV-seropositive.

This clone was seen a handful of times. The CDR3 reads CASRVDSYGYTF. The DNA for the CDR3 is TGCGCCAGTCGGGTCGACTCATATGGCTACACCTTC. The chain links TRBV10-2 to TRBJ1-2; D not certain. Germline V gene sequence: CDR1 WSHSY, CDR2 SAAADI. With 9 bases removed from V and 5 bases from J, the gap between germline ends came to 13 bases. The CDR3 sequence is 12 residues long.

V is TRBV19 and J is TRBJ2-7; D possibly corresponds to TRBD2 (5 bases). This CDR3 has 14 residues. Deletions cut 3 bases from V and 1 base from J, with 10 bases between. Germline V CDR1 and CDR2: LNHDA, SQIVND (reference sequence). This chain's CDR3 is CASSIGERSYEQYF. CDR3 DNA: TGTGCCAGTAGTATCGGCGAGCGGTCCTACGAGCAGTACTTC.

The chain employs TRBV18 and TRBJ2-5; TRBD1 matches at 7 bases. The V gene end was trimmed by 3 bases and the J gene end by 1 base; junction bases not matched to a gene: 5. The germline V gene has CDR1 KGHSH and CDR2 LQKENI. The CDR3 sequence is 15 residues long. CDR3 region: CASSPRAGGQETQYF. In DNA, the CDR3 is TGTGCCAGCTCACCGCGGGCAGGGGGCCAAGAGACCCAGTACTTC.

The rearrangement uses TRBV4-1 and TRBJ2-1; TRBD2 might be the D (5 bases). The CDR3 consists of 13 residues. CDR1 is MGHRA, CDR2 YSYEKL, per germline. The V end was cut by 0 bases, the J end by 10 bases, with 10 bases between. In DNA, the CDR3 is TGCGCCAGCAGCCAAGATGGAACGGGAGAGCAGTTCTTC. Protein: CASSQDGTGEQFF.

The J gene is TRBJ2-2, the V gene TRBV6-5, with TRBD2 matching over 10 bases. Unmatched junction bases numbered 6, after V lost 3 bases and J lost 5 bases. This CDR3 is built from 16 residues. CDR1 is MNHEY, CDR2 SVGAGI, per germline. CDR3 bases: TGTGCCAGCAGTTATCTAGCGGGGGATGGGACCGGGGAGCTGTTTTTT. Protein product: CASSYLAGDGTGELFF.

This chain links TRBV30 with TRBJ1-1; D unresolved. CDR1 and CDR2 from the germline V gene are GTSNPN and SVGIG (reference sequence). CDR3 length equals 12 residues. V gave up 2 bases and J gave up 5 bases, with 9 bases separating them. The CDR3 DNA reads TGTGCCTGGAGTTGGGGAGAAACTGAAGCTTTCTTT. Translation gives CAWSWGETEAFF.

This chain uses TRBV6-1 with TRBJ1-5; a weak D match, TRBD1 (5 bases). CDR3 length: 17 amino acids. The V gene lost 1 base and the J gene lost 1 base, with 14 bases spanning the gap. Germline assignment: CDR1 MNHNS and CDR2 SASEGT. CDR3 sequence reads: CASSEGYRRQSNQPQHF. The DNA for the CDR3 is TGTGCCAGCAGTGAAGGTTATAGGAGACAGAGCAATCAGCCCCAGCATTTT.

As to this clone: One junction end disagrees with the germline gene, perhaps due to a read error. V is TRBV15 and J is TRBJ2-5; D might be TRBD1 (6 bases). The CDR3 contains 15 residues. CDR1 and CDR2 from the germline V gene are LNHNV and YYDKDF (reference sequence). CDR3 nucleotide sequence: TGTGCCACCAGCCGAGATCGAGGGGGAGCAGAGACCCAGTACTTC. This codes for CATSRDRGGAETQYF.

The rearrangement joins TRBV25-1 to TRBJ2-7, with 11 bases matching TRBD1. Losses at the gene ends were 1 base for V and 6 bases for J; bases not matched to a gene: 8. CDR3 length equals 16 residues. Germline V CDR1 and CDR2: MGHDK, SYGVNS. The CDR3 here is CASSEFVDRGPGEQYF. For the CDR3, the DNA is TGTGCCAGCAGTGAATTTGTGGACAGGGGGCCCGGCGAGCAGTACTTC.

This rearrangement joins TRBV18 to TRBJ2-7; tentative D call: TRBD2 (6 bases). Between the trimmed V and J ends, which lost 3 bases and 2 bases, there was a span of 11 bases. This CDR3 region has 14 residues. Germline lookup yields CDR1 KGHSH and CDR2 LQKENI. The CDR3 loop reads CASSPGTSPYEQYF. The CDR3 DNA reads TGTGCCAGCTCACCCGGGACTTCCCCCTACGAGCAGTACTTC.

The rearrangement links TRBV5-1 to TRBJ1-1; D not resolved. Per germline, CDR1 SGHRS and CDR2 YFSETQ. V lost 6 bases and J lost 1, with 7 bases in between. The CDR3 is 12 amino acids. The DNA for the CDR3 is TGCGCCAGCAAAGTCGGGAACACTGAAGCTTTCTTT. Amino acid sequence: CASKVGNTEAFF. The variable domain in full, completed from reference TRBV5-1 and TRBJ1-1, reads KAGVTQTPRYLIKTRGQQVTLSCSPISGHRSVSWYQQTPGQGLQFLFEYFSETQRNKGNFPGRFSGRQFSNSRSEMNVSTLELGDSALYLCASKVGNTEAFFGQGTRLTVV.

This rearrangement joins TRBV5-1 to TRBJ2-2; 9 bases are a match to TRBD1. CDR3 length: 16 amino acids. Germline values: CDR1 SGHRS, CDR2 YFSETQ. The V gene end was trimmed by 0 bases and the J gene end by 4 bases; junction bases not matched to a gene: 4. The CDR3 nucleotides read TGCGCCAGCAGCTTGGGCCGGGACAGGGTCACCGGGGAGCTGTTTTTT. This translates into CASSLGRDRVTGELFF.

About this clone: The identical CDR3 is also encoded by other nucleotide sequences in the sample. The CDR3 sequence is CAWTGSGNTIYF. In nucleotides, the CDR3 is TGTGCCTGGACCGGGTCGGGAAACACCATATATTTT. The V and J genes are TRBV30 and TRBJ1-3, with D unclear. CDR1 is GTSNPN and CDR2 is SVGIG in the germline V gene (reference sequence). Trimming took 4 bases from V and 4 from J, leaving 8 bases between them. The CDR3 has 12 residues.

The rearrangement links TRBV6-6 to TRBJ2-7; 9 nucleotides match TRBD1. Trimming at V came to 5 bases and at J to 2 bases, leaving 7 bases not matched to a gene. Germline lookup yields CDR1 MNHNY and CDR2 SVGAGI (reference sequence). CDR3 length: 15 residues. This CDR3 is CASSQMGQGPYEQYF. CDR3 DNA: TGTGCCAGCAGTCAGATGGGACAGGGCCCCTACGAGCAGTACTTC.

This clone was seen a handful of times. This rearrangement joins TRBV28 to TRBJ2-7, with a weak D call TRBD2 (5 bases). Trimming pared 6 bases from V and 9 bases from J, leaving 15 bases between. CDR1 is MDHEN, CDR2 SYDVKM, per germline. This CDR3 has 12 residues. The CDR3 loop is CASSLLASGQYF. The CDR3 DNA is TGTGCCAGCAGCCTCCTGGCCAGCGGGCAGTACTTC.

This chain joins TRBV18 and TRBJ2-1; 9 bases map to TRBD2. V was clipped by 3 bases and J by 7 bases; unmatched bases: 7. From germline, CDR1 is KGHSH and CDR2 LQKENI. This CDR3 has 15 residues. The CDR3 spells CASSPLAGLRNEQFF. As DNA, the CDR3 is TGTGCCAGCTCACCTCTAGCGGGATTAAGGAATGAGCAGTTCTTC.

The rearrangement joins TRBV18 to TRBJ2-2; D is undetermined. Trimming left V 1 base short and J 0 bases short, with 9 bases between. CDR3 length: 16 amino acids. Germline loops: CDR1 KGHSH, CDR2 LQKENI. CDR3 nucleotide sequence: TGTGCCAGCTCACCACGGCAGGCCGCGAACACCGGGGAGCTGTTTTTT. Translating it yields CASSPRQAANTGELFF.

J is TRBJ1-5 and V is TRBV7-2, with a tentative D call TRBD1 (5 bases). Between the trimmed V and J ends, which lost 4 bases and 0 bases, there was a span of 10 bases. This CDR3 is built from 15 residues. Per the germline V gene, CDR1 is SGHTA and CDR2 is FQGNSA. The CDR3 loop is CASSYGGTSNQPQHF. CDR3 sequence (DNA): TGTGCCAGCAGCTACGGGGGAACTAGCAATCAGCCCCAGCATTTT.

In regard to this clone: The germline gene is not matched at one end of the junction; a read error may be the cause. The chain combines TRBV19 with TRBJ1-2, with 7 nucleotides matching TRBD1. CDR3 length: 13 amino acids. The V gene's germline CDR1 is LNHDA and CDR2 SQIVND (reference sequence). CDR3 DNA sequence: TGTGCCAGTAGTATTGACGTCGGGACAGCCTCGTTCTTC. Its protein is CASSIDVGTASFF.

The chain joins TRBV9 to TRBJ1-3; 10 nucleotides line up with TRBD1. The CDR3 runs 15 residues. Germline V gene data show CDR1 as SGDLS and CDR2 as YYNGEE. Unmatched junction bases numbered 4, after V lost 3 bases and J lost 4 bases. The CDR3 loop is CASSAQDRGGNTIYF. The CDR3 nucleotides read TGTGCCAGCAGCGCTCAGGACAGGGGGGGAAACACCATATATTTT.

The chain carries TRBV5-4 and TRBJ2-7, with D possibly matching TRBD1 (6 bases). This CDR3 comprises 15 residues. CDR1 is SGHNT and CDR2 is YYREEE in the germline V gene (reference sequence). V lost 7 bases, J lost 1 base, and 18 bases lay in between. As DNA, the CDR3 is TGTGCCAGCCGTCCGTCCCAGGGGCCGTCCTACGAGCAGTACTTC. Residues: CASRPSQGPSYEQYF.